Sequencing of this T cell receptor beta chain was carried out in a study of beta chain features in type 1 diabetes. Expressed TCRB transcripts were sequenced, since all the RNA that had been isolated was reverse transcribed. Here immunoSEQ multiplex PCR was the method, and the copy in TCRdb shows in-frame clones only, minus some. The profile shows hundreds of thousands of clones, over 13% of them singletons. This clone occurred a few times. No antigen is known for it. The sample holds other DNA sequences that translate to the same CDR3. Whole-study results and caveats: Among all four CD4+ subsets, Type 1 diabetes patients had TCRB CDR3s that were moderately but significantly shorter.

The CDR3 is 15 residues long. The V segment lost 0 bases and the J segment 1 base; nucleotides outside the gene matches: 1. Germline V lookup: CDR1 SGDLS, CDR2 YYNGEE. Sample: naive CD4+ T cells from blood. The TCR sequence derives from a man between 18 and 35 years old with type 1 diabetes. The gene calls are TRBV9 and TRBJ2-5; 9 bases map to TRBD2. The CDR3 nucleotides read TGTGCCAGCAGCGTAGGACTAGCGGCCCAAGAGACCCAGTACTTC. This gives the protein CASSVGLAAQETQYF.